The clone carrying this T cell receptor beta chain occurred once. Its target is not known. This entry comes from a study of CD8+ T cells in alopecia areata. Across the study: Affected scalp percentage determined the severity score of treated patients.

The CDR3 sequence is 13 residues long. V was pared by 5 bases and J by 6 bases, with 14 bases between. Looked up from germline, CDR1 is SGHDT and CDR2 is YYEEEE. Sample treatment: oral pan-JAK inhibitor, 5-10 mg twice daily. Reverse transcribed after extraction, RNA yielded cDNA as the sequencing template. Clones were read by immunoSEQ multiplex PCR, and TCRdb kept only the in-frame ones, dropping some. In the table there are 150,000 to 250,000 clones, about three fifths of which are singletons. Regarding the study as a whole: The study also sequences resident alphabeta T cells of normal skin in scalp samples. On tofacitinib, scalp and blood still held many of the expanded lesional clones.

The input for sequencing was CD4+ T cells sorted from blood, taken at week 4, from a patient treated with tofacitinib. The sequence was obtained from a human donor with alopecia areata. This rearrangement joins TRBV5-6 to TRBJ1-2, with D uncertain. The CDR3 spells CASRPADIHGYTF. The CDR3 region has the DNA TGTGCCAGCAGGCCCGCAGATATTCATGGCTACACCTTC.